These T cell receptor beta chains were read from a single sample in a study of beta chain features in type 1 diabetes. Some clones are missing from TCRdb's copy, which holds only in-frame ones; the method was immunoSEQ multiplex PCR. The table records about 620,000 clones, about 14% of them present only once. The sequencing input was naive CD4+ T cells from blood. The source is a man younger than 35 in good health. CDR3s include the opening cysteine and the closing phenylalanine or tryptophan. A D gene is named only where the DNA matches it firmly. Some rows mark clone size as missing; the rest say once, few, many or name a class of expanded clone.

CDR3nt,CDR3aa,v_gene,d_gene,j_gene,abundance
TGCGCCAGCAGCTTGGCCGGGGGCAGAACCGGAGGCATTCAGTACTTC,CASSLAGGRTGGIQYF,TRBV5-1,NA,TRBJ2-4,few
TGTGCCAGCTCACCCGGGACTAGCGGCTACGAGCAGTACTTC,CASSPGTSGYEQYF,TRBV18,TRBD2,TRBJ2-7,few
TGTGCCAGCAGCATTACAGGAGGCAATCAGCCCCAGCATTTT,CASSITGGNQPQHF,TRBV21-1,NA,TRBJ1-5,few
TGTGCCAGCAGCGCCCGACAGGAAAGCTACAATGAGCAGTTCTTC,CASSARQESYNEQFF,TRBV9,NA,TRBJ2-1,few
TGTGCCAGCAGCTCCGAGATGGGTGAGCAGTTCTTC,CASSSEMGEQFF,TRBV11-3,NA,TRBJ2-1,NA
TGTGCCAGCAGTTTCAAAAGTCTAAATGAAAAACTGTTTTTT,CASSFKSLNEKLFF,TRBV28,NA,TRBJ1-4,few
TGTGCCAGCAGCCGGACATTTCAAGAGACCCAGTACTTC,CASSRTFQETQYF,TRBV7-8,NA,TRBJ2-5,few
TGTGCCAGCAGCAGCGGGACAGGGGATCCAGCGGGTCCTGACGATGAGCAGTTCTTC,CASSSGTGDPAGPDDEQFF,TRBV21-1,NA,TRBJ2-1,NA
TGTGCCAGCGGCGTGGGGGCAGATACGCAGTATTTT,CASGVGADTQYF,TRBV11-3,NA,TRBJ2-3,few
TGTGCCAGCAGCTTTCCAGGGATCCACGAGCAGTACTTC,CASSFPGIHEQYF,TRBV7-2,NA,TRBJ2-7,NA
TGCGCCAGCAGCCCGAACGCCAGGCAGGGCGATGGCTACACCTTC,CASSPNARQGDGYTF,TRBV5-1,NA,TRBJ1-2,few
TGTGCCAGCAGCAACGTCCGGGACAAGGGGACAAGGACCTTC,CASSNVRDKGTRTF,TRBV21-1,NA,TRBJ1-2,NA
TGTGCCAGCAGTTTAGGAACAATATTTATGGAGACCCAGTACTTC,CASSLGTIFMETQYF,TRBV28,NA,TRBJ2-5,few
TGTGCCAGCAGCCAAGATCGTCGTAATGAGCAGTTCTTC,CASSQDRRNEQFF,TRBV14,NA,TRBJ2-1,many
TGTGCCAGCAGCTCCCACCGGACTAGCGAGAACACCGGGGAGCTGTTTTTT,CASSSHRTSENTGELFF,TRBV11-2,TRBD2,TRBJ2-2,NA
TGTGCCTGGATGGTCTCAGGGCTAGCGGGGGGCAAAAACATTCAGTACTTC,CAWMVSGLAGGKNIQYF,TRBV30,TRBD2,TRBJ2-4,NA
TGTGCCAGCAGACAGGGGAGAGGTGGCTACACCTTC,CASRQGRGGYTF,TRBV28,TRBD1,TRBJ1-2,NA
TGTGCCAGCTCAACCCGGGGTGGCCCCCAAGAGACCCAGTACTTC,CASSTRGGPQETQYF,TRBV18,NA,TRBJ2-5,NA
TGCGCCAGCAGCTTGACTAGCGGGGGGTCCAATGAGCAGTTCTTC,CASSLTSGGSNEQFF,TRBV5-1,TRBD2,TRBJ2-1,few
TGTGCCAGCAGCCAAGATCTGGGCAGGCGGCCCCACGAGCAGTACTTC,CASSQDLGRRPHEQYF,TRBV4-2,NA,TRBJ2-7,NA
TGTGCCAGCAGCTTTGGAGGCAGGGCGGAGACCCAGTACTTC,CASSFGGRAETQYF,TRBV13,NA,TRBJ2-5,NA
TGTGCCAGCAGTTCCGGTCTGGGAGATAATTCACCCCTCCACTTT,CASSSGLGDNSPLHF,TRBV27,NA,TRBJ1-6,few